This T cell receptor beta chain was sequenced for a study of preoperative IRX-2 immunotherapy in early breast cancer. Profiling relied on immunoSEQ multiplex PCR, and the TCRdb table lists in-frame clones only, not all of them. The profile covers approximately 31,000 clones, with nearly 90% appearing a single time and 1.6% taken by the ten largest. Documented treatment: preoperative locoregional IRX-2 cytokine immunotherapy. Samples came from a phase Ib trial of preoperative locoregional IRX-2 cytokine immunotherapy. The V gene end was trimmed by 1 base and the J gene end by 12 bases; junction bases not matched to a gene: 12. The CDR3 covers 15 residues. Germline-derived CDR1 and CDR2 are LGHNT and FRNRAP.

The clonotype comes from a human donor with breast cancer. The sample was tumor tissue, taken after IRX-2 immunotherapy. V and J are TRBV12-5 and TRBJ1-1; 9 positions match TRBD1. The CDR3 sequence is CASGLGAGTGLLTFF. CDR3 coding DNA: TGTGCTAGTGGTTTGGGGGCTGGGACAGGGCTATTGACTTTCTTT.